One and the same sample provided the 28 T cell receptor beta chains below, sequenced in a study of shared clonotypes between healthy human individuals. Assay used: immunoSEQ multiplex PCR; TCRdb lists only in-frame clones, some missing. The sample has about 1,500,000 clones, over 95% seen once. Sequencing input: naive CD4+ T cells sorted from blood. Subset of the sample: CD45RA+ positively selected. The receptor source for this set is a man younger than 40 in good health.

Turning to this clone: The same CDR3 also results from other DNA sequences found in this sample. The chain recombines TRBV11-2 with TRBJ2-7; D not resolved. The CDR3 is 14 amino acids. Germline values: CDR1 SGHAT, CDR2 FQNNGV. Deletions cut 5 bases from V and 0 bases from J, with 11 bases between. This CDR3 is CASSPRRSSYEQYF. Written as DNA, the CDR3 is TGTGCCAGCAGCCCCCGCAGGAGCTCCTACGAGCAGTACTTC.

The chain carries TRBV11-2 and TRBJ2-3; a possible D gene is TRBD2 (5 bases). Trimming cost V 5 bases and J 5 bases, with 11 bases left between them. Germline V lookup: CDR1 SGHAT, CDR2 FQNNGV. The CDR3 extends over 13 amino acids. The CDR3 loop is CASSPLSVDTQYF. The DNA of the CDR3 is TGTGCCAGCAGCCCCCTTAGCGTAGATACGCAGTATTTT.

V and J are TRBV23-1 and TRBJ2-2; no definite D call. TRBV23-1 is an ORF; its function is uncertain. The CDR3 is made up of 15 amino acids. V lost 9 bases and J lost 1, with 15 bases in between. The CDR3 reads CARPTSAGNTGELFF. The DNA of the CDR3 is TGCGCCAGACCAACCTCCGCTGGGAACACCGGGGAGCTGTTTTTT.

The chain is built from TRBV6-5 and TRBJ2-5; maybe TRBD2 (6 bases). The CDR3 extends over 14 amino acids. The germline gives CDR1 MNHEY, CDR2 SVGAGI. V was cut by 6 bases and J by 5 bases, with 16 bases left in between. CDR3: CASSYGVRGETQYF. Here the CDR3 DNA reads TGTGCCAGCAGCTACGGAGTACGGGGGGAGACCCAGTACTTC.

The V gene is TRBV27, the J gene TRBJ2-1; 7 nucleotides line up with TRBD1. Per germline, CDR1 MNHEY and CDR2 SMNVEV (reference sequence). Trimming at V came to 6 bases and at J to 5 bases, leaving 13 bases not matched to a gene. The CDR3 is 16 residues long. The CDR3 DNA is TGTGCCAGCAGCCAAGGGGGCCTCGGGATCGACAATGAGCAGTTCTTC. This encodes CASSQGGLGIDNEQFF.

The chain combines TRBV9 with TRBJ2-3; D perhaps matches TRBD2 (7 bases). Germline V gene lookup returns CDR1 SGDLS and CDR2 YYNGEE. The CDR3 has 15 residues. The V and J ends lost 4 bases and 0 bases respectively, with 12 bases between them. In DNA form, the CDR3 reads TGTGCCAGCAGCCTAGGGGGGGGAAGCACAGATACGCAGTATTTT. Protein product: CASSLGGGSTDTQYF.

The rearrangement links TRBV15 to TRBJ2-7; D call uncertain. This CDR3 comprises 14 residues. CDR1 is LNHNV, CDR2 YYDKDF, per germline (reference sequence). The V end was cut by 0 bases, the J end by 4 bases, with 10 bases between. The CDR3 sequence is CATSRDIAVYEQYF. CDR3 sequence (DNA): TGTGCCACCAGCAGAGATATTGCAGTTTACGAGCAGTACTTC.

This sequence joins TRBV7-2 and TRBJ2-7; TRBD2 matches at 7 bases. V dropped 7 bases and J dropped 1; count of bases not matched to a gene: 10. The CDR3 is 15 residues long. Germline V gives CDR1 SGHTA, CDR2 FQGNSA. In nucleotides, the CDR3 is TGTGCCAGCAACTGGCCGGGACTAAGTTCCTACGAGCAGTACTTC. Its translation is CASNWPGLSSYEQYF.

The chain combines TRBV5-1 with TRBJ2-3; 9 nucleotides line up with TRBD2. Germline V gene data show CDR1 as SGHRS and CDR2 as YFSETQ. The CDR3 sequence is 15 residues long. The J segment lost 0 bases and the V segment lost 4 bases, leaving 3 bases of the junction unmatched. CDR3: CASSPSGISTDTQYF. The CDR3, as DNA: TGCGCCAGCAGCCCTAGCGGGATTAGCACAGATACGCAGTATTTT.

The CDR3 is CASSLEAGANYGYTF. CDR3 coding DNA: TGCGCCAGCAGCTTGGAGGCAGGGGCTAACTATGGCTACACCTTC. The chain employs TRBV5-1 and TRBJ1-2; the D gene is possibly TRBD1 (6 bases). Trimming removed 0 bases from V and 0 bases from J, with 9 bases in between. Per germline, CDR1 SGHRS and CDR2 YFSETQ. There are 15 residues in the CDR3.

The chain's CDR3 is CASSPLPSVSETQYF. Written as DNA, the CDR3 is TGCGCCAGCAGCCCTCTCCCAAGCGTTTCCGAGACCCAGTACTTC. The chain combines TRBV5-1 with TRBJ2-5; unclear D gene. The CDR3 length is 15 residues. Germline lookup yields CDR1 SGHRS and CDR2 YFSETQ. V lost 4 bases and J 5 bases, leaving 18 bases between the germline ends.

CDR3 sequence reads: CASSATRGGEAGNTIYF. The CDR3, as DNA: TGTGCCAGCAGCGCCACTAGGGGAGGAGAGGCTGGAAACACCATATATTTT. The chain uses TRBV7-2 and TRBJ1-3, with D possibly being TRBD1 (5 bases). The CDR3 totals 17 residues. Germline V gene data show CDR1 as SGHTA and CDR2 as FQGNSA. Between the trimmed V and J ends, which lost 5 bases and 2 bases, there was a span of 19 bases.

V is TRBV5-5 and J is TRBJ1-3; D call uncertain. Trimming pared 0 bases from V and 4 bases from J, leaving 8 bases between. Per germline, CDR1 SGHKS and CDR2 YYEKEE (reference sequence). The CDR3 has 14 amino acids. Here the CDR3 DNA reads TGTGCCAGCAGCTTGGGCCCGGCAGGAAACACCATATATTTT. Amino acids: CASSLGPAGNTIYF.

V is TRBV9 and J is TRBJ1-1; a possible D gene is TRBD1 (5 bases). Trimming took 6 bases from V and 2 from J, leaving 11 bases between them. In germline, CDR1 is SGDLS, CDR2 YYNGEE. This CDR3 is 13 amino acids long. The CDR3 reads CASNNRGNTEAFF. The CDR3 DNA is TGTGCCAGCAACAACCGGGGCAACACTGAAGCTTTCTTT. Drawing the rest from reference TRBV9 and TRBJ1-1, the complete variable domain is DSGVTQTPKHLITATGQRVTLRCSPRSGDLSVYWYQQSLDQGLQFLIQYYNGEERAKGNILERFSAQQFPDLHSELNLSSLELGDSALYFCASNNRGNTEAFFGQGTRLTVV.

The chain links TRBV5-1 to TRBJ2-7, with D possibly TRBD2 on 6 matching bases. The germline gives CDR1 SGHRS, CDR2 YFSETQ. The CDR3 length is 16 residues. The V end lost 0 bases, the J end lost 0 bases, and 13 bases lay between the germline ends. This CDR3 is CASSLGSGFFSYEQYF. The CDR3 DNA is TGCGCCAGCAGCTTGGGGAGCGGGTTCTTCTCCTACGAGCAGTACTTC.

The chain combines TRBV10-3 with TRBJ1-4, with D tentatively TRBD1 (5 bases). The V end was cut by 4 bases, the J end by 5 bases, with 11 bases between. The CDR3 consists of 14 residues. Germline V lookup: CDR1 ENHRY, CDR2 SYGVKD. The CDR3 reads CAISAGGLNEKLFF. The CDR3 coding sequence is TGTGCCATCAGTGCCGGGGGACTAAATGAAAAACTGTTTTTT.

The chain combines TRBV7-2 with TRBJ2-7; 9 positions agree with TRBD2. Per germline, CDR1 SGHTA and CDR2 FQGNSA. The CDR3 spans 16 residues. V gave up 2 bases and J gave up 4 bases; unmatched junction bases: 9. Written as DNA, the CDR3 is TGTGCCAGCAGCTTAAGCCCCGCTAGCGGGATATACGAGCAGTACTTC. It yields the protein CASSLSPASGIYEQYF.

The V and J genes are TRBV11-2 and TRBJ2-1, with no clear D. The CDR3 is 15 residues long. The ends were cut back, 3 bases at V and 0 bases at J, with 9 bases in the middle. The germline V gene encodes CDR1 SGHAT and CDR2 FQNNGV. CDR3 coding DNA: TGTGCCAGCAGCTTCACCGATTCCTCCTACAATGAGCAGTTCTTC. It is translated as CASSFTDSSYNEQFF.

The genes are TRBV10-3 and TRBJ2-2; no clear D gene. Germline assignment: CDR1 ENHRY and CDR2 SYGVKD. The CDR3 consists of 12 residues. V was shortened by 6 bases and J by 2 bases, with 4 bases between the two germline ends. Written as DNA, the CDR3 is TGTGCCATCAGCCCCAACACCGGGGAGCTGTTTTTT. Translation: CAISPNTGELFF.

The chain uses TRBV7-2 and TRBJ1-2, with no clear D. The length of the CDR3 is 14 residues. Germline V CDR1 and CDR2: SGHTA, FQGNSA. V lost 5 bases to trimming and J lost 2 bases, with 12 bases between them. CDR3 in DNA: TGTGCCAGCAGCCCCCAGAGCGGAAACTATGGCTACACCTTC. As protein: CASSPQSGNYGYTF.

The V and J genes are TRBV6-1 and TRBJ2-7; 7 bases fit TRBD1. Germline trimming cut 6 bases from V and 6 bases from J; bases unmatched to any gene: 14. This CDR3 region has 15 residues. Germline values: CDR1 MNHNS, CDR2 SASEGT. DNA of the CDR3: TGTGCCAGCAGAATAAAACAGGGGCCCGCCTCCGAGCAGTACTTC. Its translation: CASRIKQGPASEQYF.

This chain links TRBV18 with TRBJ2-3; the D gene is possibly TRBD1 (7 bases). Germline-derived CDR1 and CDR2 are KGHSH and LQKENI. The ends were cut back, 6 bases at V and 2 bases at J, with 18 bases in the middle. The CDR3 has 16 amino acids. Here the CDR3 reads CASSHRRDSSTDTQYF. The CDR3 DNA reads as TGTGCCAGCTCCCACCGGCGGGACAGTTCCACAGATACGCAGTATTTT.

The chain couples TRBV10-3 to TRBJ2-1; the match to TRBD1 covers 7 bases. Germline V CDR1 and CDR2: ENHRY, SYGVKD. After removal of 7 bases from V and 5 bases from J, the junction contained 11 bases not matched to a gene. The CDR3 extends over 15 amino acids. In nucleotides, the CDR3 is TGTGCCATCAATTACGACCGGGACAGAGACAATGAGCAGTTCTTC. Translation gives CAINYDRDRDNEQFF.

The CDR3 bases are TGTGCCAGCCGGGACATGAACTACGAGCAGTACTTC. Translating gives CASRDMNYEQYF. J is TRBJ2-7 and V is TRBV6-5; D is perhaps TRBD1 (6 bases). The CDR3 consists of 12 residues. With 8 bases removed from V and 3 bases from J, the gap between germline ends came to 11 bases. CDR1 MNHEY and CDR2 SVGAGI come from the germline V gene.

The chain employs TRBV6-5 and TRBJ2-5; perhaps TRBD2 as D (5 bases). The J call could be wrong; TRBJ2-7 is a better fit for the DNA end. This CDR3 contains 13 residues. From germline, CDR1 is MNHEY and CDR2 SVGAGI. The CDR3: CASSSRGNYEQYF. Written as DNA, the CDR3 is TGTGCCAGCAGTTCCCGAGGGAACTACGAGCAGTACTTC.

CDR3 DNA sequence: TGTGCCAGCAGTGATCTTCGGTGGGCTTTCTTT. This gives the protein CASSDLRWAFF. This rearrangement joins TRBV25-1 to TRBJ1-1; D is uncertain. The CDR3 has 11 amino acids. V lost 3 bases, J lost 11 bases, and 10 bases lay in between. The V gene's germline CDR1 is MGHDK and CDR2 SYGVNS.

This rearrangement joins TRBV2 to TRBJ2-1, with D possibly TRBD2 on 6 matching bases. Germline CDR1 SNHLY, CDR2 FYNNEI. This CDR3 is built from 13 residues. Trimming cost V 3 bases and J 5 bases, with 8 bases left between them. In DNA form, the CDR3 reads TGTGCCAGCAGTGATGGCGGGAACAATGAGCAGTTCTTC. Protein sequence: CASSDGGNNEQFF. Based on the CDR3 plus reference TRBV2 and TRBJ2-1, the full variable domain is EPEVTQTPSHQVTQMGQEVILRCVPISNHLYFYWYRQILGQKVEFLVSFYNNEISEKSEIFDDQFSVERPDGSNFTLKIRSTKLEDSAMYFCASSDGGNNEQFFGPGTRLTVL.

The V and J genes are TRBV6-6 and TRBJ2-7, with 13 bases matching TRBD2. CDR1 is MNHNY and CDR2 is SVGAGI in the germline V gene (reference sequence). The CDR3 length is 15 residues. V trimming: 6 bases; J trimming: 3 bases; junction bases outside the gene matches: 5. CDR3 nucleotide sequence: TGTGCCAGCAGCCGACTAGCGGGAGGCCTCTACGAGCAGTACTTC. Its translation: CASSRLAGGLYEQYF.